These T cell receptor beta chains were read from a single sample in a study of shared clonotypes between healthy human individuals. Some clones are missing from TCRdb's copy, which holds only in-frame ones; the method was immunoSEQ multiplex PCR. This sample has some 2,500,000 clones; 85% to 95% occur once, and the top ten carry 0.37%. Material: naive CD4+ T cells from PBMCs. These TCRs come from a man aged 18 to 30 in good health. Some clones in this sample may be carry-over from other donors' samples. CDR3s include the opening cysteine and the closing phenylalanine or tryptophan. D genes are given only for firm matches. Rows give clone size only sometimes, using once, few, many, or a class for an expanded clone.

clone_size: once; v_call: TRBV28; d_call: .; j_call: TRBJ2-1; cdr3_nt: TGTGCCAGCACCCGGGGGGCGGGGAATGAGCAGTTCTTC; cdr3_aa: CASTRGAGNEQFF
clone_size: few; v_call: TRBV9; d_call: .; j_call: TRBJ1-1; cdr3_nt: TGTGCCAGCAGCCCCCGGGGATGGGGCACTGAAGCTTTCTTT; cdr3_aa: CASSPRGWGTEAFF
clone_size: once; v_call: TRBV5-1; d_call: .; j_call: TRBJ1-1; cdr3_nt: TGCGCCGTAGATAAGAGGGGCAGCCTGAACACTGAAGCTTTCTTT; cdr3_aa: CAVDKRGSLNTEAFF
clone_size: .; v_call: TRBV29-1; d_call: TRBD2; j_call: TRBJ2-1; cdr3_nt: TGCAGCGTCTCAGCGGGAGGGCTGTACAATGAGCAGTTCTTC; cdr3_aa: CSVSAGGLYNEQFF
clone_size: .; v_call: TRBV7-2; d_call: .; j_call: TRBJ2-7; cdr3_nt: TGTGCCAGCAGCCCCGGGCCATTCGGGGAGCAGTACTTC; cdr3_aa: CASSPGPFGEQYF
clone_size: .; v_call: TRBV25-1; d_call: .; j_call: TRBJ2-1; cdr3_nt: TGTGCCAGCAGTCCCGCGACCCAACCGAGTGAGCAGTTCTTC; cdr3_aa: CASSPATQPSEQFF
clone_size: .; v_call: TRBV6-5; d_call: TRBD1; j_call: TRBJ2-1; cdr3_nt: TGTGCCAGCAGTCCCACAGGGGGTGAGCAGTTCTTC; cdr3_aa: CASSPTGGEQFF
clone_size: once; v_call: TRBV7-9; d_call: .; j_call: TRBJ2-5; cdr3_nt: TGTGCCAGCAGCATCAGGGGACGGGCCGAAGAGACCCAGTACTTC; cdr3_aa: CASSIRGRAEETQYF
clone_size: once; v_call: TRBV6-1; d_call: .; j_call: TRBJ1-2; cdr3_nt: TGTGCCAGCAGTGAAGCAGGGTTGGGGGGCCTCCCCTATGGCTACACCTTC; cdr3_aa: CASSEAGLGGLPYGYTF
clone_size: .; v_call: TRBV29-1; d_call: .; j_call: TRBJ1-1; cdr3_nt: TGCAGCGTCAAGGAGAACACTGAAGCTTTCTTT; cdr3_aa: CSVKENTEAFF
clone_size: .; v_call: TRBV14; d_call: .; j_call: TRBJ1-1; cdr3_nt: TGTGCCAGCAGCCAAGAAATTAGGACTGAAGCTTTCTTT; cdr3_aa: CASSQEIRTEAFF
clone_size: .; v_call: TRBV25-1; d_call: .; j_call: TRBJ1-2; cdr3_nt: TGTGCCAGCAGTGAATTTTCGGTGAGCTATGGCTACACCTTC; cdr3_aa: CASSEFSVSYGYTF
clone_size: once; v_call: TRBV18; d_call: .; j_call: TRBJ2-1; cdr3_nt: TGTGCCAGCTCAGGTGGGGGACCCCCACGCGCTGAGCAGTTCTTC; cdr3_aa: CASSGGGPPRAEQFF
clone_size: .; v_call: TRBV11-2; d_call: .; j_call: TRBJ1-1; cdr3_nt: TGTGCCAGCAGGAGGAACAGGGACAACACTGAAGCTTTCTTT; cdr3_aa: CASRRNRDNTEAFF
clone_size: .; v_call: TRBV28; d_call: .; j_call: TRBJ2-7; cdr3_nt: TGTGCCAGCAGTCCCCCCGTGGTCGGGGCCTACGAGCAGTACTTC; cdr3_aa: CASSPPVVGAYEQYF
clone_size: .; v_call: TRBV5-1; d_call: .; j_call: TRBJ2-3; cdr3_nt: TGCGCCAGCAGCTGGAATCCGGGGCTCTCAGCAGATACGCAGTATTTT; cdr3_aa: CASSWNPGLSADTQYF
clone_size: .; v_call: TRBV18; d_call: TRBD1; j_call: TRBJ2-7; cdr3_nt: TGTGCCAGCTCACCACCCTCCAGGGGGTACGAGCAGTACTTC; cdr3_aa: CASSPPSRGYEQYF
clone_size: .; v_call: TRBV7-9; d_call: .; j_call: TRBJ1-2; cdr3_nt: TGTGCCAGCAGACCCTCGCACCTCCCCTATGGCTACACCTTC; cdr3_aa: CASRPSHLPYGYTF
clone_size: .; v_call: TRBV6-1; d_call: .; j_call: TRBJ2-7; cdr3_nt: TGTGCCAGCAGTGAAGGTCTAGCCGACACCTACGAGCAGTACTTC; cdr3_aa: CASSEGLADTYEQYF
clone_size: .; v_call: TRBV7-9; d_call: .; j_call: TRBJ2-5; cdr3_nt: TGTGCCAGCAGCTTTGTACAGGACCCGTTGGCGAACTTC; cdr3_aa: CASSFVQDPLANF
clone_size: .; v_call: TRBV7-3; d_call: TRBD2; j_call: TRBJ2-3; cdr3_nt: TGTGCCAGCAGCGACCACCCACTAGCGGGAGGGGTCGCAGATACGCAGTATTTT; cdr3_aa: CASSDHPLAGGVADTQYF
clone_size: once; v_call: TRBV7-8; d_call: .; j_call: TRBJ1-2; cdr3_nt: TGTGCCAGCAGCTTACTGGGAGGGAACTATGGCTACACCTTC; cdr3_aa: CASSLLGGNYGYTF
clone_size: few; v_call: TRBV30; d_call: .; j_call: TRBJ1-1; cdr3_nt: TGTGCCTGGTCTAAAAGTGAAGCTTTCTTT; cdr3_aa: CAWSKSEAFF
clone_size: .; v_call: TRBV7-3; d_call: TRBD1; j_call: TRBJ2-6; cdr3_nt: TGTGCCAGCAGCTTAACGGACAGGGGACACAGCTCTGGGGCCAACGTCCTGACTTTC; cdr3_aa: CASSLTDRGHSSGANVLTF
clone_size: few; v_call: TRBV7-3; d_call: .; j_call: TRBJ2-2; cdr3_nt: TGTGCCAGCAGACCTCTCGCCCACACCGGGGAGCTGTTTTTT; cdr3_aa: CASRPLAHTGELFF